Each of the 28 T cell receptor beta chains below was sequenced from the same sample in a study of blood T cell repertoires in COVID-19. TCRdb's table, derived via immunoSEQ multiplex PCR, lists solely in-frame clones and lacks some. Found here are over 150,000 clones, roughly 80% of them singletons; the top ten hold 29%. The sequencing sample was made of peripheral blood. The receptors shown here come from an older woman with acute or convalescent COVID-19.

V usage is TRBV5-6 and J usage is TRBJ1-2; D remains unclear. CDR1 SGHDT and CDR2 YYEEEE come from the germline V gene. Trimming removed 5 bases from V and 7 bases from J, with 12 bases in between. This CDR3 has 12 amino acids. For the CDR3, the DNA is TGTGCCAGCAGTCCAGGCGTAGGTGGCTACACCTTC. It specifies CASSPGVGGYTF. Together with reference TRBV5-6 and TRBJ1-2, the CDR3 gives the full variable domain: DAGVTQSPTHLIKTRGQQVTLRCSPKSGHDTVSWYQQALGQGPQFIFQYYEEEERQRGNFPDRFSGHQFPNYSSELNVNALLLGDSALYLCASSPGVGGYTFGSGTRLTVV.

V usage is TRBV7-2 and J usage is TRBJ1-1; D is undetermined. There are 14 residues in the CDR3. Trimming removed 2 bases at V and 4 bases at J, with 11 bases between. Germline lookup yields CDR1 SGHTA and CDR2 FQGNSA. CDR3 in DNA: TGTGCCAGCAGCTTAAACAGAGAAGGCACTGAAGCTTTCTTT. It encodes CASSLNREGTEAFF.

The chain uses TRBV11-2 and TRBJ1-1; no firm D call. V was shortened by 1 base and J by 0 bases, with 6 bases between the two germline ends. The CDR3 spans 14 residues. CDR1 and CDR2 (germline): SGHAT, FQNNGV. The CDR3 reads CASSLGHMNTEAFF. The CDR3 DNA sequence: TGTGCCAGCAGCTTAGGGCACATGAACACTGAAGCTTTCTTT.

The V call is TRBV19, the J call TRBJ1-5; 10 nucleotides agree with TRBD1. In germline, CDR1 is LNHDA, CDR2 SQIVND (reference sequence). J was trimmed by 6 bases and V by 7 bases; bases with no gene match: 9. The CDR3 has 15 residues. The CDR3 nucleotides are TGTGCCAGTAACCTACGGGACAGGGGAAGTCAGCCCCAGCATTTT. This codes for CASNLRDRGSQPQHF.

The sample holds a few counts of this clone. The J gene is TRBJ2-3, the V gene TRBV7-3; TRBD1 aligns across 12 bases. The CDR3 runs to 17 residues. Germline trimming cut 3 bases from V and 3 bases from J; bases unmatched to any gene: 7. Looked up from germline, CDR1 is SGHTA and CDR2 is FQGTGA. The CDR3 reads CASSFFPGQGATDTQYF. CDR3 in DNA: TGTGCCAGCAGCTTTTTTCCGGGACAGGGGGCAACAGATACGCAGTATTTT.

The chain links TRBV6-1 to TRBJ2-7, with 7 bases identical to TRBD2. V lost 0 bases, J lost 2 bases, and 7 bases stayed unmatched. Germline CDR1 and CDR2: MNHNS and SASEGT. CDR3 length equals 16 residues. CDR3 in DNA: TGTGCCAGCAGTGAAGCGGGGCAGGGAGGGCCCTACGAGCAGTACGTC. Translated: CASSEAGQGGPYEQYV.

As regards this clone: Other DNA variants within this sample encode the same CDR3. The rearrangement uses TRBV7-3 and TRBJ1-6; the D is unclear. The germline V gene has CDR1 SGHTA and CDR2 FQGTGA. V dropped 5 bases and J dropped 0 bases, with 5 bases sitting between them. The CDR3 contains 14 residues. CDR3 amino acids: CASSRGSYNSPLHF. For the CDR3, the DNA is TGTGCCAGCAGCCGCGGCTCCTATAATTCACCCCTCCACTTT.

J is TRBJ1-3 and V is TRBV6-1; 9 bases map to TRBD1. In germline, CDR1 is MNHNS, CDR2 SASEGT. This CDR3 is built from 18 residues. The junction had 11 bases not matched to a gene; V was cut back by 1 base and J by 4 bases. The CDR3 loop reads CASSEEVGQGIGGNTIYF. CDR3 sequence (DNA): TGTGCCAGCAGTGAAGAGGTCGGACAGGGGATCGGAGGAAACACCATATATTTT.

J is TRBJ2-2 and V is TRBV18; 9 positions agree with TRBD2. The V gene end was trimmed by 0 bases and the J gene end by 4 bases; junction bases not matched to a gene: 3. Germline V gene data show CDR1 as KGHSH and CDR2 as LQKENI. This CDR3 has 16 residues. The CDR3 nucleotides are TGTGCCAGCTCACCACCGGGACTAGCTTCCACCGGGGAGCTGTTTTTT. It encodes CASSPPGLASTGELFF.

Here the CDR3 DNA reads TGTGCCAGTAACCGGGTCCTAAGCAGTTTTAACTATGGCTACACCTTC. Protein product: CASNRVLSSFNYGYTF. The V call is TRBV5-5, the J call TRBJ1-2; D is uncertain. Deletions cut 8 bases from V and 1 base from J, with 21 bases between. Per germline, CDR1 SGHKS and CDR2 YYEKEE (reference sequence). The CDR3 runs to 16 residues.

The rearrangement uses TRBV20-1 and TRBJ1-1, with D perhaps TRBD1 (6 bases). The CDR3 runs to 10 residues. V dropped 5 bases and J dropped 11 bases, with 12 bases sitting between them. Germline values: CDR1 DFQATT, CDR2 SNEGSKA (reference sequence). CDR3 residues: CSAEQGLAFF. DNA for the CDR3: TGCAGTGCTGAACAGGGTTTGGCTTTCTTT.

The chain couples TRBV28 to TRBJ1-4; D call uncertain. Germline values: CDR1 MDHEN, CDR2 SYDVKM. The CDR3 totals 14 residues. V lost 6 bases to trimming and J lost 6 bases, with 14 bases between them. The chain's CDR3 is CASRGRRDYEKLFF. The CDR3 nucleotides are TGTGCCAGCAGGGGGAGGCGTGATTATGAAAAACTGTTTTTT.

The DNA for the CDR3 is TGTGCCAGCAGTCCACCCGGGACAGGGAGTTACGAGCAGTACTTC. Protein sequence: CASSPPGTGSYEQYF. The V and J genes are TRBV27 and TRBJ2-7; 9 bases align to TRBD1. Germline lookup yields CDR1 MNHEY and CDR2 SMNVEV (reference sequence). The CDR3 consists of 15 residues. V was pared by 5 bases and J by 4 bases, with 9 bases of the junction left unmatched.

The chain is built from TRBV7-2 and TRBJ2-1, with D possibly TRBD1 on 5 matching bases. Germline V lookup: CDR1 SGHTA, CDR2 FQGNSA. CDR3 length: 15 amino acids. Trimming removed 6 bases at V and 0 bases at J, with 12 bases between. CDR3 bases: TGTGCCAGCAGGCTAGACAGCAGCTCCTACAATGAGCAGTTCTTC. The encoded protein is CASRLDSSSYNEQFF.

A few counts support this clone. The gene calls are TRBV5-1 and TRBJ2-7; D call uncertain. V lost 4 bases and J lost 2, with 13 bases in between. CDR1 and CDR2 (germline): SGHRS, YFSETQ. The CDR3 has 14 amino acids. CDR3 DNA: TGCGCCAGCAGCCAGATAGCTTCTACCTACGAGCAGTACTTC. Translated: CASSQIASTYEQYF.

About this clone itself: Other DNA sequences in this specimen translate into the identical CDR3. This chain uses TRBV3-1 (or the pseudogene TRBV3-2) with TRBJ2-2; D perhaps matches TRBD2 (5 bases). Between the trimmed V and J ends, which lost 1 base and 3 bases, there was a span of 6 bases. The CDR3 has 14 amino acids. Looked up from germline, CDR1 is LGHDT and CDR2 is YNNKEL (reference sequence). The CDR3: CASSQGTYTGELFF. The CDR3 DNA sequence: TGTGCCAGCAGCCAAGGGACTTACACCGGGGAGCTGTTTTTT.

This chain connects TRBV27 to TRBJ2-5; 7 bases line up with TRBD2. After removal of 4 bases from V and 6 bases from J, the junction contained 5 bases not matched to a gene. Germline lookup yields CDR1 MNHEY and CDR2 SMNVEV (reference sequence). The CDR3 is made up of 13 amino acids. CDR3 nucleotide sequence: TGTGCCAGCAGTTCGACTAGCTTCCAGACCCAGTACTTC. This sequence encodes CASSSTSFQTQYF.

This rearrangement joins TRBV28 to TRBJ1-3; D perhaps matches TRBD1 (5 bases). From germline, CDR1 is MDHEN and CDR2 SYDVKM. This CDR3 comprises 12 residues. V lost 7 bases to trimming and J lost 4 bases, with 8 bases between them. CDR3: CASTGSGNTIYF. The CDR3 bases are TGTGCCAGCACAGGGTCGGGAAACACCATATATTTT. Full variable domain (missing parts from reference TRBV28 and TRBJ1-3): DVKVTQSSRYLVKRTGEKVFLECVQDMDHENMFWYRQDPGLGLRLIYFSYDVKMKEKGDIPEGYSVSREKKERFSLILESASTNQTSMYLCASTGSGNTIYFGEGSWLTVV.

The chain joins TRBV29-1 to TRBJ2-5, with TRBD1 as a possible D gene (5 bases). V shed 4 bases and J shed 2 bases, with 11 bases lying between them. The CDR3 length is 13 residues. Germline V gives CDR1 SQVTM, CDR2 ANQGSEA. Written as DNA, the CDR3 is TGCAGCGTTGTGAAGGGGTTGCAAGAGACCCAGTACTTC. This gives the protein CSVVKGLQETQYF.

The chain carries TRBV18 and TRBJ1-6, with 7 bases identical to TRBD1. V shed 2 bases and J 7 bases; nucleotides not matched to a gene: 5. This CDR3 is built from 15 residues. Germline loops: CDR1 KGHSH, CDR2 LQKENI. The CDR3, as DNA: TGTGCCAGCTCACCATCAGAGACAGGGAATTCACCCCTCCACTTT. Translated, it gives CASSPSETGNSPLHF.

The V call is TRBV7-9, the J call TRBJ2-5; TRBD2 might be the D (5 bases). The CDR3 has 15 amino acids. Trimming took 2 bases from V and 2 from J, leaving 12 bases between them. The germline V gene has CDR1 SEHNR and CDR2 FQNEAQ (reference sequence). CDR3 sequence reads: CASSLRTGQQETQYF. For the CDR3, the DNA is TGTGCCAGCAGCTTAAGGACTGGTCAGCAAGAGACCCAGTACTTC. The entire variable domain, with the rest obtained from reference TRBV7-9 and TRBJ2-5, is as follows: DTGVSQNPRHKITKRGQNVTFRCDPISEHNRLYWYRQTLGQGPEFLTYFQNEAQLEKSRLLSDRFSAERPKGSFSTLEIQRTEQGDSAMYLCASSLRTGQQETQYFGPGTRLLVL.

The chain is built from TRBV5-1 and TRBJ1-2; D might be TRBD1 (5 bases). CDR1 and CDR2 (germline): SGHRS, YFSETQ. Trimming took 0 bases from V and 7 from J, leaving 16 bases between them. The CDR3 has 15 amino acids. The CDR3 reads CASSLGQGGNSGYTF. DNA of the CDR3: TGCGCCAGCAGCTTGGGGCAGGGAGGTAATAGTGGCTACACCTTC.

CDR3 sequence: CASRSTGAGNTIYF. The CDR3 DNA reads TGTGCCAGCAGATCGACAGGGGCGGGAAACACCATATATTTT. J is TRBJ1-3 and V is TRBV25-1; 8 nucleotides agree with TRBD1. J was trimmed by 4 bases and V by 6 bases; bases with no gene match: 5. Germline V lookup: CDR1 MGHDK, CDR2 SYGVNS. CDR3 size: 14 residues.

The J gene is TRBJ2-5, the V gene TRBV5-4; 8 bases fit TRBD1. Germline CDR1 is SGHNT and CDR2 is YYREEE (reference sequence). This CDR3 spans 16 amino acids. Trimming removed 3 bases from V and 5 bases from J; junction bases left unmatched: 12. DNA for the CDR3: TGTGCCAGCAGCTACGGCAGGGGGCGTAGTGGGGAGACCCAGTACTTC. As protein: CASSYGRGRSGETQYF.

This clone was seen once. The chain joins TRBV30 to TRBJ1-2, with D unclear. Trimming removed 5 bases at V and 2 bases at J, with 12 bases between. Germline V gives CDR1 GTSNPN, CDR2 SVGIG (reference sequence). This CDR3 is 13 amino acids long. CDR3 DNA: TGTGCCTGGGGACGCGGGGTAAACTATGGCTACACCTTC. Amino acids: CAWGRGVNYGYTF.

The chain employs TRBV25-1 and TRBJ1-2, with no clear D. CDR3 length: 13 residues. Germline V lookup: CDR1 MGHDK, CDR2 SYGVNS. V was cut by 5 bases and J by 4 bases, with 11 bases left in between. The CDR3 loop reads CASSPVGSYGYTF. The CDR3 DNA is TGTGCCAGCAGTCCGGTGGGCTCCTATGGCTACACCTTC.

The chain uses TRBV15 and TRBJ2-6, with a tentative D call TRBD2 (6 bases). The CDR3 runs 18 residues. Trimming shortened V by 6 bases and J by 0 bases, and 18 bases separated the two germline ends. The germline V gene has CDR1 LNHNV and CDR2 YYDKDF (reference sequence). CDR3 protein: CATRETGTPFSGANVLTF. CDR3 DNA: TGTGCCACCAGAGAAACCGGGACTCCCTTCTCTGGGGCCAACGTCCTGACTTTC.

The chain links TRBV6-5 to TRBJ2-7; 7 bases align to TRBD1. Germline V gene sequence: CDR1 MNHEY, CDR2 SVGAGI. J was trimmed by 5 bases and V by 5 bases; bases with no gene match: 6. CDR3 size: 13 residues. The CDR3 DNA follows: TGTGCCAGCAGTAACAGGGGAAGGAACGAGCAGTACGTC. Protein product: CASSNRGRNEQYV.